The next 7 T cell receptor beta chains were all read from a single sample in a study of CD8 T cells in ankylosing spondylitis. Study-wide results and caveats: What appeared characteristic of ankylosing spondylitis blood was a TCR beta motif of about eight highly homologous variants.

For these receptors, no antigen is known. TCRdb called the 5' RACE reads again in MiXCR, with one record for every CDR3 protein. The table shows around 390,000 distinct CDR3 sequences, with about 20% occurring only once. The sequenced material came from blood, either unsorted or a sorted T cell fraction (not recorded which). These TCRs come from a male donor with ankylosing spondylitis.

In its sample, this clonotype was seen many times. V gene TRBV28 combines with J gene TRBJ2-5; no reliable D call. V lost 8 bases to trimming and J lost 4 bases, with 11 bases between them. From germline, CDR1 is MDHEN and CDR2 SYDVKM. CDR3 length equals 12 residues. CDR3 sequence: CASRPPTETQYF. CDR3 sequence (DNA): TGTGCCAGCCGTCCGCCCACAGAGACCCAGTACTTC.

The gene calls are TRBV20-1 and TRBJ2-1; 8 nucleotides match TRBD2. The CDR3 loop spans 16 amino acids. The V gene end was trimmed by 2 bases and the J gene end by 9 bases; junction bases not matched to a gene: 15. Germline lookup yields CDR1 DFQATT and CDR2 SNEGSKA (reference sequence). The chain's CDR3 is CSARPPTAGGRIEQFF. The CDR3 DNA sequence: TGCAGTGCTAGACCCCCTACAGCCGGCGGGAGGATTGAGCAGTTCTTC.

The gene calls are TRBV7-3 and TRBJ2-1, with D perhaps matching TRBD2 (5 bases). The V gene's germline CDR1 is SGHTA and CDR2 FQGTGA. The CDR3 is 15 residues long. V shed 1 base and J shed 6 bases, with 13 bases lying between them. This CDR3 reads CASSLIPTGGNEQFF. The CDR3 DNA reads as TGTGCCAGCAGCTTAATTCCCACCGGAGGCAATGAGCAGTTCTTC.

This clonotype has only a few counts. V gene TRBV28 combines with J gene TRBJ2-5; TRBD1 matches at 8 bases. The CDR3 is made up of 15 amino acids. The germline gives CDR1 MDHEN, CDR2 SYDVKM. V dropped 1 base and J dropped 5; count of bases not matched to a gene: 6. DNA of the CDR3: TGTGCCAGCAGTTTATTAACAGGGGGGTACGAGACCCAGTACTTC. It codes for CASSLLTGGYETQYF.

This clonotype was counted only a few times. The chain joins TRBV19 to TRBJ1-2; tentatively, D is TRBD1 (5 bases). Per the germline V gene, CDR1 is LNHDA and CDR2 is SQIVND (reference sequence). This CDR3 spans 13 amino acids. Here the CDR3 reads CASRGAGHYGYTF. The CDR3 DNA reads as TGTGCTAGTCGGGGCGCGGGACACTATGGCTACACCTTC. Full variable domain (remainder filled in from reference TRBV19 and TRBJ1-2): DGGITQSPKYLFRKEGQNVTLSCEQNLNHDAMYWYRQDPGQGLRLIYYSQIVNDFQKGDIAEGYSVSREKKESFPLTVTSAQKNPTAFYLCASRGAGHYGYTFGSGTRLTVV.

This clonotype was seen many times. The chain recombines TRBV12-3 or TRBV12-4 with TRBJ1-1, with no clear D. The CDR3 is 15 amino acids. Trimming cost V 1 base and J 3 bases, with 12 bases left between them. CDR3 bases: TGTGCCAGCAGTTTAGATACGGGTCACGACACTGAAGCTTTCTTT. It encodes CASSLDTGHDTEAFF.

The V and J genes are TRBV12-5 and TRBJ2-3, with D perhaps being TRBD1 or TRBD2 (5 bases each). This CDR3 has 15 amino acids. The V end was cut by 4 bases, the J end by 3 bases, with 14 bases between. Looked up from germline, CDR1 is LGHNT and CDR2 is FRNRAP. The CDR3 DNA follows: TGTGCTAGTGGTTCCTCCTCGGGGCGGACAGATACGCAGTATTTT. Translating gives CASGSSSGRTDTQYF.